This TCR beta chain came from a study of shared clonotypes between healthy human individuals. Germline V gene lookup returns CDR1 SGHDN and CDR2 FVKESK. The CDR3 has 13 residues. Trimming cost V 0 bases and J 10 bases; bases outside gene matches: 4. Method: immunoSEQ multiplex PCR; TCRdb's copy keeps in-frame clones and lacks some. The table shows around 2.5 million clones, with roughly 93% occurring only once. This chain uses TRBV14 with TRBJ1-1; 8 bases agree with TRBD1. The receptor comes from a man younger than 35 in good health. Some clones in this sample may be carry-over from other donors' samples. What was sequenced was naive CD4+ T cells from PBMCs. The subset here: CD45RA+ positively selected. This CDR3 reads CASSQERGTGAFF. DNA of the CDR3: TGTGCCAGCAGCCAAGAGAGGGGGACAGGAGCTTTCTTT.